This T cell receptor (beta chain) is from a study of T-cell reconstitution after alpha-beta-depleted transplantation in children. Study conclusions and caveats: T cells produced anew were the main source of T-cell counts and diversity one year after transplant. Approximately two months post-transplant, alpha-beta T cells reportedly originated from several hundred expanded graft clones. Some patients showed high day-60 TCRbeta diversity, which derived from surviving recipient T cells and thymic progenitors.

Germline V gives CDR1 MDHEN, CDR2 SYDVKM. The ends were cut back, 5 bases at V and 5 bases at J, with 6 bases in the middle. The CDR3 is made up of 11 amino acids. Library preparation (for TCRbeta) was performed with unique molecular identifiers. One entry per CDR3 protein, called by TCRdb with MiXCR from the PCR reads. The sample yields approximately 220,000 distinct CDR3 sequences, 17% seen once. This clonotype was observed at least ten times. Its antigen is not known. Source: PBMCs, mostly from graft donor cells, taken 360 days after TCRalphabeta/CD19-depleted stem cell transplant. The rearrangement links TRBV28 to TRBJ2-5; no definite D call. The receptor was derived from a male patient between 2 and 15 years old who had a stem cell transplant for acute lymphoblastic leukemia, so the T cells may come from the graft donor. The CDR3 region has the DNA TGTGCCAGCAGTGTCGAGGAGACCCAGTACTTC. Its translation: CASSVEETQYF.